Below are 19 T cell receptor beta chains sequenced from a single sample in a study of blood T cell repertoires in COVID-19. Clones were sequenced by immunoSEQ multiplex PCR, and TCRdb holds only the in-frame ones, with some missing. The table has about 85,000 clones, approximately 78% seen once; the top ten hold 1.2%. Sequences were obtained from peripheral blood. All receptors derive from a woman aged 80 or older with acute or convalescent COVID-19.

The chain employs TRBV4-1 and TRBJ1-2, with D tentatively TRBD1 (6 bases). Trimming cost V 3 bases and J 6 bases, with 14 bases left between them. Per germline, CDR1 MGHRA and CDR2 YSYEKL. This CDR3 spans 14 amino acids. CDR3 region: CASSQGEGVNGYTF. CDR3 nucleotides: TGCGCCAGCAGCCAGGGAGAGGGGGTTAATGGCTACACCTTC.

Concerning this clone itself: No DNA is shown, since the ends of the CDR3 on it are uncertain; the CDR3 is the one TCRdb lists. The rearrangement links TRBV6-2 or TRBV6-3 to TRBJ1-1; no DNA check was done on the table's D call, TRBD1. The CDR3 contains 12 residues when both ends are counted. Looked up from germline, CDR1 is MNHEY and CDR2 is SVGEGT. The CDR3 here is CASSFGPGGAFF.

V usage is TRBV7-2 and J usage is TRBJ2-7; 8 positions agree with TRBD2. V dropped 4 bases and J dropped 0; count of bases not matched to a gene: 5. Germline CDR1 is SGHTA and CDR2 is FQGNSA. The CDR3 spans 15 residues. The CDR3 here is CASSSGGLSSYEQYF. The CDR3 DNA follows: TGTGCCAGCAGCTCGGGGGGGCTTAGCTCCTACGAGCAGTACTTC.

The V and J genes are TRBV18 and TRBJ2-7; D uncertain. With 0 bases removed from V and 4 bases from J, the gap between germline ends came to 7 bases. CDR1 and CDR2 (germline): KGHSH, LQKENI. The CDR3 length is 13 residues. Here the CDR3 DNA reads TGTGCCAGCTCACCACCGTTAGCTTACGAGCAGTACTTC. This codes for CASSPPLAYEQYF.

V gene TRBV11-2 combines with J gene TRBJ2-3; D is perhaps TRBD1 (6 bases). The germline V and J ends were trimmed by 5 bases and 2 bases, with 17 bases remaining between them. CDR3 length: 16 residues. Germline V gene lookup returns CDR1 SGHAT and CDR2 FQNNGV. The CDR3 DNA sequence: TGTGCCAGCAGCCTTAGGGCCAGGGGTGACACAGATACGCAGTATTTT. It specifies CASSLRARGDTDTQYF.

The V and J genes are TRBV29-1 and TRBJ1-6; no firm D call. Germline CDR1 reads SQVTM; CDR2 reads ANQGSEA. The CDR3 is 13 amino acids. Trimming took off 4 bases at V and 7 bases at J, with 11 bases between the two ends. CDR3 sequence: CSVGEVYNSPLHF. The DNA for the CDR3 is TGCAGCGTTGGGGAGGTCTACAATTCACCCCTCCACTTT.

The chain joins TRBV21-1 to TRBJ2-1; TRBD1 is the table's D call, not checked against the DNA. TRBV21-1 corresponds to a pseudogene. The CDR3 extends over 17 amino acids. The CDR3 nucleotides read TGTGCCAGCAGCAAACCGGACAGGATCCATTCCTACAATGAGCAGTTCTTC. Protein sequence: CASSKPDRIHSYNEQFF.

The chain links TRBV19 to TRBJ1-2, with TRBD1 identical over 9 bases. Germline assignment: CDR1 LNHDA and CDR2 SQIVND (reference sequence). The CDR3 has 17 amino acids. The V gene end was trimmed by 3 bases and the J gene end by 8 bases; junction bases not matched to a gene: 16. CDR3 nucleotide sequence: TGTGCCAGTAGTATCCTTCCAGGGACAGGGACGAAAATAGGCTACACCTTC. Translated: CASSILPGTGTKIGYTF.

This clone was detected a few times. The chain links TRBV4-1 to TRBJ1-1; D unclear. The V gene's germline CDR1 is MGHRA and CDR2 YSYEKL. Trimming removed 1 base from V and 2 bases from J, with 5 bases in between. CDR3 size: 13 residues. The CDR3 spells CASSQVLNTEAFF. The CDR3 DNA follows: TGCGCCAGCAGCCAAGTGTTAAACACTGAAGCTTTCTTT.

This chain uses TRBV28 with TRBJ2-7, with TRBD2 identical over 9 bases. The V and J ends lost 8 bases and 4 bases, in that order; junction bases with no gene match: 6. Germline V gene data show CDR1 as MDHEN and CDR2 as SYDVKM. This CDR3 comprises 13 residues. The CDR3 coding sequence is TGTGCCAGCGATAGCGGGAGTCTTTACGAGCAGTACTTC. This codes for CASDSGSLYEQYF.

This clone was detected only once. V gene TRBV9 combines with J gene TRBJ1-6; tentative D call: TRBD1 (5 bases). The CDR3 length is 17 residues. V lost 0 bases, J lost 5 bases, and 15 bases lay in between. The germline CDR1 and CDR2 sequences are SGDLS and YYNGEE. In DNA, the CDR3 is TGTGCCAGCAGCGTAGTTGGGGGGGGGACTGATAATTCACCCCTCCACTTT. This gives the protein CASSVVGGGTDNSPLHF.

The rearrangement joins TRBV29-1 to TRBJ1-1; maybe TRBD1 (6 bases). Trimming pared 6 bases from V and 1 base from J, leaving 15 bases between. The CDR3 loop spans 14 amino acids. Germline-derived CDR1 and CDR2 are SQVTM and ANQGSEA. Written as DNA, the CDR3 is TGCAGCGTGACAGGAACAGGGAGGAACACTGAAGCTTTCTTT. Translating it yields CSVTGTGRNTEAFF.

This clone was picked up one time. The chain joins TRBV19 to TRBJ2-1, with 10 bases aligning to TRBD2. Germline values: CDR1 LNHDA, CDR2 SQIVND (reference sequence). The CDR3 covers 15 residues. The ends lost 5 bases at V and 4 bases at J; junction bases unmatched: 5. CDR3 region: CASSSSGSRYNEQFF. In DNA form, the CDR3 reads TGTGCCAGTAGTTCTAGCGGGAGTCGATACAATGAGCAGTTCTTC. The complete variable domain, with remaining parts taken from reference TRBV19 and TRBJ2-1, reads DGGITQSPKYLFRKEGQNVTLSCEQNLNHDAMYWYRQDPGQGLRLIYYSQIVNDFQKGDIAEGYSVSREKKESFPLTVTSAQKNPTAFYLCASSSSGSRYNEQFFGPGTRLTVL.

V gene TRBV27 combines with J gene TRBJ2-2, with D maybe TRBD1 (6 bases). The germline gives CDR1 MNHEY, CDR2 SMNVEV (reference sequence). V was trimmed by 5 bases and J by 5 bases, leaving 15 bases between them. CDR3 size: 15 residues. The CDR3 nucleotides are TGTGCCAGCAGTCGACAGGCCCTGAGGACCGGGGAGCTGTTTTTT. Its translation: CASSRQALRTGELFF.

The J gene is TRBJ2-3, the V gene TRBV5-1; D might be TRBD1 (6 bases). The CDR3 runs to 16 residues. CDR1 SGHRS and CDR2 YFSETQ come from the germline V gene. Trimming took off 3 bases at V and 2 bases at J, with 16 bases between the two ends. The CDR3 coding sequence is TGCGCCAGCAGCTCAGGACAGACCTTTAACACAGATACGCAGTATTTT. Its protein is CASSSGQTFNTDTQYF. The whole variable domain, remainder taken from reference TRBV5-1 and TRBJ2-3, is KAGVTQTPRYLIKTRGQQVTLSCSPISGHRSVSWYQQTPGQGLQFLFEYFSETQRNKGNFPGRFSGRQFSNSRSEMNVSTLELGDSALYLCASSSGQTFNTDTQYFGPGTRLTVL.

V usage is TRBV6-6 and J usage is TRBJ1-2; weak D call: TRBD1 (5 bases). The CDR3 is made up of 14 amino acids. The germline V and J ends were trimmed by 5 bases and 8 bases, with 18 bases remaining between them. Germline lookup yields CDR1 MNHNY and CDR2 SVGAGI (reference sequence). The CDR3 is CASSDETATRGYTF. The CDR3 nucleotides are TGTGCCAGCAGTGATGAGACAGCGACAAGAGGCTACACCTTC.

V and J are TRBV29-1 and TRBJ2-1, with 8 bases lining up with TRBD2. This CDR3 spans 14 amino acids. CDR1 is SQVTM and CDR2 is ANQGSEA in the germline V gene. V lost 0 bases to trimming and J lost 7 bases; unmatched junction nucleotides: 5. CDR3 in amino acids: CSVEEILAGNEQFF. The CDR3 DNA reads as TGCAGCGTTGAAGAAATCTTAGCGGGGAATGAGCAGTTCTTC.

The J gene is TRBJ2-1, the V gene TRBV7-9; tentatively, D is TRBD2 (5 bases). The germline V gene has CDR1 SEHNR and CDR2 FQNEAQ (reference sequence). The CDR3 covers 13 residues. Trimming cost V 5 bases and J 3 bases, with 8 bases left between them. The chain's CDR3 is CASSGLNYNEQFF. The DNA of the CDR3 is TGTGCCAGCAGCGGACTGAACTACAATGAGCAGTTCTTC.

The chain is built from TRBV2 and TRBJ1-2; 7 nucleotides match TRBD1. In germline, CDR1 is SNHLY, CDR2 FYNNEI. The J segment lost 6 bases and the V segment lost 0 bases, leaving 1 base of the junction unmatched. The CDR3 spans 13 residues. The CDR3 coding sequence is TGTGCCAGCAGTGAAGCAGGGGGCCATGGCTACACCTTC. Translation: CASSEAGGHGYTF. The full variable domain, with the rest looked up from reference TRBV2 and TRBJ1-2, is EPEVTQTPSHQVTQMGQEVILRCVPISNHLYFYWYRQILGQKVEFLVSFYNNEISEKSEIFDDQFSVERPDGSNFTLKIRSTKLEDSAMYFCASSEAGGHGYTFGSGTRLTVV.